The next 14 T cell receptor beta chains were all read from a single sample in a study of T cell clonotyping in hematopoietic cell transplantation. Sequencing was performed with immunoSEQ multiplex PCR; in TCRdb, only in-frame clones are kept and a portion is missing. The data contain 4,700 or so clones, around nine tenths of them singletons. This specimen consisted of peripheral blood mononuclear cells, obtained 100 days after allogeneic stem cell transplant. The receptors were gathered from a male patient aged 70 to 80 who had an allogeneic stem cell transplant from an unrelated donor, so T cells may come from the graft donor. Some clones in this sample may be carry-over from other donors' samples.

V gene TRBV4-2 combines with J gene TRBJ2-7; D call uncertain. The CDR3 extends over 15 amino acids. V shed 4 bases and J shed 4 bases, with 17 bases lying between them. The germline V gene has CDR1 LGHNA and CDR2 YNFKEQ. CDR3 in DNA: TGTGCCAGCAGCCCCATCCCGCAGCGTAGTTACGAGCAGTACTTC. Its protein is CASSPIPQRSYEQYF.

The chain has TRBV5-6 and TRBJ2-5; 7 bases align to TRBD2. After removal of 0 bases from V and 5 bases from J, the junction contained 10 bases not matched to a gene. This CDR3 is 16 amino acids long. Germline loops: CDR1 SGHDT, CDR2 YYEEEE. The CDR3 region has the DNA TGTGCCAGCAGCTTGGAAAATGCCGGGAGGAGGGAGACCCAGTACTTC. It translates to CASSLENAGRRETQYF.

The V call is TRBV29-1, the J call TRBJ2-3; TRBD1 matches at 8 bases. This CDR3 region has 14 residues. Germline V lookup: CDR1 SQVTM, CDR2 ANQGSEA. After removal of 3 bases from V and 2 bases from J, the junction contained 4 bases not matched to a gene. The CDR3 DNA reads TGCAGCGTTGATGACAGGGGAGACACAGATACGCAGTATTTT. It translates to CSVDDRGDTDTQYF.

CDR3 nucleotide sequence: TGTGCCAGCAGCTTAGGGTCAGGGGAGTGGAATGAGCAGTTCTTC. This gives the protein CASSLGSGEWNEQFF. The chain recombines TRBV11-3 with TRBJ2-1; weak D call: TRBD1 (6 bases). In germline, CDR1 is SGHNT, CDR2 YENEEA. V was trimmed by 1 base and J by 7 bases, leaving 14 bases between them. This CDR3 has 15 residues. Together with reference TRBV11-3 and TRBJ2-1, the CDR3 gives the full variable domain: EAGVVQSPRYKIIEKKQPVAFWCNPISGHNTLYWYLQNLGQGPELLIRYENEEAVDDSQLPKDRFSAERLKGVDSTLKIQPAELGDSAVYLCASSLGSGEWNEQFFGPGTRLTVL.

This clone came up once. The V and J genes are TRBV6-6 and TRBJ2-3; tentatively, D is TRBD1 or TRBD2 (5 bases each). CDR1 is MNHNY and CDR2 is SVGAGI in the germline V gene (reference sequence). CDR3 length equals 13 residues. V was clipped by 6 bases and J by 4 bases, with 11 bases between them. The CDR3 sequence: CASSRRGSDTQYF. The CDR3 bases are TGTGCCAGCAGCCGACGGGGCTCAGATACGCAGTATTTT.

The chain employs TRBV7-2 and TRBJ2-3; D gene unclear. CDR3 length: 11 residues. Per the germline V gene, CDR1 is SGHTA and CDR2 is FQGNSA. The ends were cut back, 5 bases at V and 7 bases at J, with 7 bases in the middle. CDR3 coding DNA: TGTGCCAGCAGCCAATTGAATACGCAGTATTTT. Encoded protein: CASSQLNTQYF.

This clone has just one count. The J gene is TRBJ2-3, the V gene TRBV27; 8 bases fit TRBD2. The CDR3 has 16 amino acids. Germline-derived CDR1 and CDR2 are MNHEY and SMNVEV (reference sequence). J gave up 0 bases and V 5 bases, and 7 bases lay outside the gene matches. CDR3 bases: TGTGCCAGCAGTCCACTAGCGGCAGCTAGCACAGATACGCAGTATTTT. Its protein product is CASSPLAAASTDTQYF.

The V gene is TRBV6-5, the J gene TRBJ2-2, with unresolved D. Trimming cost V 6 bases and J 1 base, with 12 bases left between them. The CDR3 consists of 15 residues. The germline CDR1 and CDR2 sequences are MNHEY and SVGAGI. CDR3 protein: CASRRTFRNTGELFF. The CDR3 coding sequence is TGTGCCAGCAGGCGGACCTTCAGGAACACCGGGGAGCTGTTTTTT.

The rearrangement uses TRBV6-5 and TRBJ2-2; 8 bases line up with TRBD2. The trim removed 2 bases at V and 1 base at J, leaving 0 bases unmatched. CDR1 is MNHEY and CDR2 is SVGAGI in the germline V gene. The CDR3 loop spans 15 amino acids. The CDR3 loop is CASSYAGGNTGELFF. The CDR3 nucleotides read TGTGCCAGCAGTTACGCGGGAGGGAACACCGGGGAGCTGTTTTTT.

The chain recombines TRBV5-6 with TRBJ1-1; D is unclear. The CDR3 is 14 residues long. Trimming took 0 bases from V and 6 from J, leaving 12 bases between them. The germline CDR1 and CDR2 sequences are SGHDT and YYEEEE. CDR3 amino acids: CASSLVPVGSEAFF. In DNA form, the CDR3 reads TGTGCCAGCAGCTTGGTGCCCGTAGGATCTGAAGCTTTCTTT.

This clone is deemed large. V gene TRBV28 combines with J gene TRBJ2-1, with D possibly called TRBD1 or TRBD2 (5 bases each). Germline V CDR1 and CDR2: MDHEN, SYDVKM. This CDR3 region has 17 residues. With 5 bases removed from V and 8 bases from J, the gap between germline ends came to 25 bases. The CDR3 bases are TGTGCCAGCAGTCGAGGCAGCGGCCCCGGCCAAGGGGATGAGCAGTTCTTC. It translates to CASSRGSGPGQGDEQFF.

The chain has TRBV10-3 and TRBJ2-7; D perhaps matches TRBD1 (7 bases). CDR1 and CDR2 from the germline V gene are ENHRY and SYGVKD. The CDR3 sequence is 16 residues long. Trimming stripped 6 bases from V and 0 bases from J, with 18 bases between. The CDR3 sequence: CAIRKTTGRFSYEQYF. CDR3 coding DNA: TGTGCCATCAGGAAGACGACAGGGAGGTTCTCCTACGAGCAGTACTTC.

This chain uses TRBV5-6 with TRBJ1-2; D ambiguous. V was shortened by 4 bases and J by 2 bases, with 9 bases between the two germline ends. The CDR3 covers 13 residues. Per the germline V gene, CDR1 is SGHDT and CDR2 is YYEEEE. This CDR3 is CASSTIMNYGYTF. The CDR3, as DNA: TGTGCCAGCAGCACAATAATGAACTATGGCTACACCTTC.

CDR3 region: CASRAPGAISGQYF. The CDR3 nucleotides read TGTGCCAGCAGGGCCCCGGGGGCGATATCCGGGCAGTACTTC. This chain links TRBV7-9 with TRBJ2-7; either TRBD1 or TRBD2 may fit D (6 bases each). V gave up 6 bases and J gave up 9 bases, with 21 bases separating them. This CDR3 is built from 14 residues. CDR1 is SEHNR, CDR2 FQNEAQ, per germline (reference sequence).